The source of this T cell receptor beta chain is a study of beta chain features in type 1 diabetes (dated by TCRdb to the late 2010s). General notes on the study: Mean age, gender distribution, total cell number and subset yield did not differ between patients and healthy donors. Whereas all 30 or so donors provided naive and central memory subsets, regulatory and stem cell-like memory subsets were isolated from just 8 patients and about 8 healthy donors. In the study, recently diagnosed type 1 diabetes patients and matched healthy donors were compared on the TCRB repertoires of their sorted circulating CD4+ T cell subsets. A total of 90 million to 130 million sorted cells were examined across all samples, and a strong correlation was observed between cell number per subset and RNA yield. Broad study findings and their caveats: At VDJ recombination sites, patients with type 1 diabetes made fewer insertions and deleted more nucleotides, a pattern implying thymic rearrangement abnormalities. PCR might favor shorter templates, but patient and control samples were amplified and corrected together, so any skew would affect both groups equally. Because cDNA rather than genomic DNA was sequenced, highly expressing activated cells could have been over-represented, although no difference in activation and CD3 levels was found between groups. In all four CD4+ subsets, TCRB CDR3 length was moderately but significantly shorter in type 1 diabetes patients. Naive, central memory and regulatory TCRB repertoires appeared to be more similar among patients than among healthy donors. HLA sub-analyses involved small numbers of individuals, so any influence of HLA type on TCRB rearrangement remained unresolved.

From its cysteine to its phenylalanine, the CDR3 spans 16 amino acids. Only the CDR3 portion is preserved as DNA: 48 bases, with reading frame beginning at the first base. Via the germline V gene, CDR1 is MGHRA and CDR2 YSYEKL. V loses 2 bases of germline sequence and J loses 0 bases, and the interval between the two ends is 14 bases. The entire amount of isolated RNA was reverse transcribed using the High Capacity cDNA Reverse Transcription Kit, so the sequenced TCRB transcripts were expressed ones. Deep immunoSEQ sequencing was performed on naive, central memory and regulatory T cell samples, with an average of approximately 4 million total reads per sample. Sorted cells were lysed in RLT buffer, and RNA was extracted using DNase-treated RNeasy Micro or Mini kits according to cell number. To prevent cross-contamination, every cell subset was processed on its own, while patient and healthy donor samples were processed together. TCRB sequences were amplified from cDNA with the immunoSEQ multiplex PCR, producing 87-bp fragments spanning the CDR3 region. The amplicons were sequenced using the Illumina HiSeq platform. Per the authors' processing: Synthetic template baselines were used to correct PCR bias computationally, reads within Hamming distance 2 were collapsed together, and singletons that could not be merged were discarded. Reads were aligned against IMGT so that V, D and J genes, CDR3 length and insertions or deletions at six rearrangement sites could be assigned. Clonotype counts were normalized to sorted cell number within each subset before computing true diversity and Gini coefficients with the tcR R package. Repertoire sharing was quantified using the overlap coefficient calculated on TCRB nucleotide sequences. Out-of-frame TCRB sequences from naive cells were analyzed as a proxy for the pre-selection repertoire. This immuneACCESS table, as held by TCRdb, lists in-frame sequences with V and J called but not all clones. Of the missing ones, under half trace to an unresolved V gene in checked studies; the others have no known cause. V and J calls plus clone size are reproduced from that table; the DNA served to infer D and trimming. In all, the sample holds about half a million clones, and approximately 10% of those were seen once. About 0.045% of the sample is taken by the ten largest.

Each donor gave one peripheral blood draw, approximately 0.11 L on average, collected into heparinised tubes. Naive, central memory, regulatory and stem cell-like memory CD4+ T cells were sorted on a BD FACSAria II using a panel including CD45RO, CCR7, CD25, CD127, CD95 and CD27. A purity above 98% was achieved for all sorted populations. PBMCs were isolated immediately by Lymphoprep density gradient centrifugation and stained directly without culture. Samples were stained and sorted in pairs, with one healthy donor and one patient per experiment, so that batch effects were minimized. In this sample, this clone turned up a few times. Its recognized antigen is unknown. No much larger clone exists at a distance of one base, and base qualities are not known.

The sequence came from a woman aged 18-29 years in good health. The chain joins TRBV4-1 to TRBJ2-7; the D gene remains uncertain. Material for sequencing was naive CD4+ T cells from blood. Taken with the paper, the label for cell subset or site translates to: true naive CD4+ T cells. The DNA sequence follows: TGCGCCAGCAGCCAACGCGAGTTACCGAGCTCCTACGAGCAGTACTTC. Its translation reads: CASSQRELPSSYEQYF.